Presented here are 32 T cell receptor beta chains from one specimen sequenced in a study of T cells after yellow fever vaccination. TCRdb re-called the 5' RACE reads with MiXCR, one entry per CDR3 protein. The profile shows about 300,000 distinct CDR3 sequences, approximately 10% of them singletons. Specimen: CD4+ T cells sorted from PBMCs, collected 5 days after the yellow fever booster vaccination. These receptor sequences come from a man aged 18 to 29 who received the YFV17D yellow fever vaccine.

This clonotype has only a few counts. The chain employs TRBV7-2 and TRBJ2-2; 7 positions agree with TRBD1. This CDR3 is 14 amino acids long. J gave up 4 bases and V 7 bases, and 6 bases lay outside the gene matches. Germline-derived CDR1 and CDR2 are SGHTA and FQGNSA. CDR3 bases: TGTGCCAGCAAGACCGACAGGGCCACCGGGGAGCTGTTTTTT. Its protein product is CASKTDRATGELFF. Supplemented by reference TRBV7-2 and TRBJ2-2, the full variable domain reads GAGVSQSPSNKVTEKGKDVELRCDPISGHTALYWYRQSLGQGLEFLIYFQGNSAPDKSGLPSDRFSAERTGGSVSTLTIQRTQQEDSAVYLCASKTDRATGELFFGEGSRLTVL.

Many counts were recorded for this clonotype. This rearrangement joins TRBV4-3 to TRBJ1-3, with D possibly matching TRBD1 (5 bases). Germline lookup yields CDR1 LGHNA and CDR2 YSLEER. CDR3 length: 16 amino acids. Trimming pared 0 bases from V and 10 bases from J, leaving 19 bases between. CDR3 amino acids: CASSQEKFSSSGTIYF. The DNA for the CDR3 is TGCGCCAGCAGCCAAGAGAAGTTCTCCTCTTCAGGGACCATATATTTT.

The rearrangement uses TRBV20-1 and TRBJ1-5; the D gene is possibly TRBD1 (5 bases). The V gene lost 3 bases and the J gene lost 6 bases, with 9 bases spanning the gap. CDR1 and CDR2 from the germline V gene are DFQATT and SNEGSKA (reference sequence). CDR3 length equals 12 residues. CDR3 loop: CSARRGGQPQHF. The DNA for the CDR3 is TGCAGTGCTAGGAGGGGAGGTCAGCCCCAGCATTTT.

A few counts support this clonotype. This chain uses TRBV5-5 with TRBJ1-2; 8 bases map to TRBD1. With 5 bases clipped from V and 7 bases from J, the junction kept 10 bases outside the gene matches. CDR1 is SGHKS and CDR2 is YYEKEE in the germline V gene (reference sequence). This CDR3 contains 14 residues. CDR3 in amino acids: CASSPTGGASGYTF. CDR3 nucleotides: TGTGCCAGCAGTCCAACAGGGGGGGCCTCTGGCTACACCTTC.

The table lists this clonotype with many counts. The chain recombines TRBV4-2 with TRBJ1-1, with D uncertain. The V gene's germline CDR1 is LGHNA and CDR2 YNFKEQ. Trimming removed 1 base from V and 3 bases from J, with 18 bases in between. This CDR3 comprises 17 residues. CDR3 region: CASSQGSGWVRDTEAFF. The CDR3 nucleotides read TGTGCCAGCAGCCAAGGGAGTGGATGGGTTAGAGACACTGAAGCTTTCTTT.

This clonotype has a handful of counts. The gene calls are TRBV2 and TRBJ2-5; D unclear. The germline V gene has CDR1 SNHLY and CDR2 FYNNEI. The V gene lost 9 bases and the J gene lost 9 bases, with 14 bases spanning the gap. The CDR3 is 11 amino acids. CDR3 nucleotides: TGTGCCAGTCTTTTTACGGAATCCCAGTACTTC. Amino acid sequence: CASLFTESQYF.

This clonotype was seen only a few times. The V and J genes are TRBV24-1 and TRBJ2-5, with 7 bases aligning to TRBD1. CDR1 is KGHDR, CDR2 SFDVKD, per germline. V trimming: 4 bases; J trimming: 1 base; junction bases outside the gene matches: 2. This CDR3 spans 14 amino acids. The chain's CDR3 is CATSETGFQETQYF. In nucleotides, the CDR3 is TGTGCCACCAGTGAGACAGGGTTCCAAGAGACCCAGTACTTC.

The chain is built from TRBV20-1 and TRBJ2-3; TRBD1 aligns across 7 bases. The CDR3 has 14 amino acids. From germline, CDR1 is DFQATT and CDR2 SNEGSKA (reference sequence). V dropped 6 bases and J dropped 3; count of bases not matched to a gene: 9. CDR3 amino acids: CSAGRQGETDTQYF. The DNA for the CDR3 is TGCAGTGCGGGGCGACAGGGAGAGACAGATACGCAGTATTTT.

The CDR3 reads CSVEVSGGAEKLFF. The DNA of the CDR3 is TGCAGCGTTGAAGTGTCGGGGGGCGCCGAAAAACTGTTTTTT. J is TRBJ1-4 and V is TRBV29-1; weak D call: TRBD1 (6 bases). V was pared by 1 base and J by 8 bases, with 14 bases between. CDR1 is SQVTM, CDR2 ANQGSEA, per germline. CDR3 length equals 14 residues.

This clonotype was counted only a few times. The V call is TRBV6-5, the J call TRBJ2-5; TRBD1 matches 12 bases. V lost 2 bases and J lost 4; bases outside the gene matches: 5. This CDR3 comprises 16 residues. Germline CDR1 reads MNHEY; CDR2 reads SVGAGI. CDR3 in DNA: TGTGCCAGCAGTTACCTGGGACAGGGGGCGCGAGAGACCCAGTACTTC. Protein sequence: CASSYLGQGARETQYF.

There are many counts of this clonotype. CDR3 sequence: CASSLVEGNQPQHF. DNA of the CDR3: TGTGCCAGCAGCTTAGTTGAGGGTAATCAGCCCCAGCATTTT. This chain links TRBV7-2 with TRBJ1-5; D not certain. This CDR3 spans 14 amino acids. V was shortened by 1 base and J by 4 bases, with 8 bases between the two germline ends. The germline CDR1 and CDR2 sequences are SGHTA and FQGNSA.

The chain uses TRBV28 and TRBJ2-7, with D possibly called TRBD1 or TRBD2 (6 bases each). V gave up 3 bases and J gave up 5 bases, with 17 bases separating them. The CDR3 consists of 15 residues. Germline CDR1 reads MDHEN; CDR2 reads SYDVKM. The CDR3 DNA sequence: TGTGCCAGCAGTTTTACGGTTCGGGGGCCGGACGAGCAGTACTTC. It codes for CASSFTVRGPDEQYF.

The chain's CDR3 is CASTRLGGYNEQFF. The CDR3 coding sequence is TGTGCCAGCACTCGACTAGGAGGCTACAATGAGCAGTTCTTC. This chain uses TRBV6-2 or TRBV6-3 with TRBJ2-1; maybe TRBD2 (6 bases). The germline V gene encodes CDR1 MNHEY and CDR2 SVGEGT. The CDR3 length is 14 residues. The V gene lost 7 bases and the J gene lost 3 bases, with 13 bases spanning the gap.

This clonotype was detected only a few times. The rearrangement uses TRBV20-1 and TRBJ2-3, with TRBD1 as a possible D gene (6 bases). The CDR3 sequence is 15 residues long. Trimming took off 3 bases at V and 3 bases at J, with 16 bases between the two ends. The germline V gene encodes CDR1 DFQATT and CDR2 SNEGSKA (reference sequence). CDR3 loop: CSASAKTGNTDTQYF. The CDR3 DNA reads TGCAGTGCTAGTGCTAAAACAGGGAATACAGATACGCAGTATTTT.

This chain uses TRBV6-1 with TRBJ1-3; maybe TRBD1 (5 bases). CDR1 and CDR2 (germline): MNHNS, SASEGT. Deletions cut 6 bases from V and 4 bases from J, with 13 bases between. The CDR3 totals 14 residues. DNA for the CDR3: TGTGCCAGCAGAGAGGGGACTGCCGGAAACACCATATATTTT. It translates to CASREGTAGNTIYF.

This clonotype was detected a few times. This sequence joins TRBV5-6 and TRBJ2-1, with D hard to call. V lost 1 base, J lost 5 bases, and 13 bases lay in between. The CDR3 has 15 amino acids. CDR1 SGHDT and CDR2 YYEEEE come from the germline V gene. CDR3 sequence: CASSLLGELNNEQFF. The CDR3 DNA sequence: TGTGCCAGCAGCTTGCTGGGTGAACTCAACAATGAGCAGTTCTTC.

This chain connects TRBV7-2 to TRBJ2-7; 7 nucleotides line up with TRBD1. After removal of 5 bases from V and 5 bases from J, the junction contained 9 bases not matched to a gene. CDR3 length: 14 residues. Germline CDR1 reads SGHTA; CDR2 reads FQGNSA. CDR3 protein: CASSGMGQTDEQYF. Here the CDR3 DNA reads TGTGCCAGCAGCGGGATGGGACAGACTGACGAGCAGTACTTC.

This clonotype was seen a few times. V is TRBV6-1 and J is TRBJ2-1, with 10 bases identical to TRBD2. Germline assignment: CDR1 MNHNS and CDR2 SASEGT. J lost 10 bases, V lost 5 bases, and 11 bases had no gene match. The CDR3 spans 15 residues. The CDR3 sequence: CASSHLAGAVPEQFF. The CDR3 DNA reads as TGTGCCAGCAGTCATCTAGCGGGGGCCGTTCCGGAGCAGTTCTTC.

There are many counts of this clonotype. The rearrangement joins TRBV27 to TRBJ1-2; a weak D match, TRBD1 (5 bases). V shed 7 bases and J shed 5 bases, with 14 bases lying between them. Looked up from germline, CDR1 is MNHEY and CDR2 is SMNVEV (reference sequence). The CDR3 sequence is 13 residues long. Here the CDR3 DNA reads TGTGCCAGCACCCCCGGGACCATGTATGGCTACACCTTC. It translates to CASTPGTMYGYTF.

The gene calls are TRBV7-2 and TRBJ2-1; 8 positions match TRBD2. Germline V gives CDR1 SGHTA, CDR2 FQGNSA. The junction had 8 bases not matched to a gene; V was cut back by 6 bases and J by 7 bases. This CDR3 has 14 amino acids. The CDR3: CASSSQRGINEQFF. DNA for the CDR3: TGTGCCAGCAGTTCCCAGCGGGGGATAAATGAGCAGTTCTTC.

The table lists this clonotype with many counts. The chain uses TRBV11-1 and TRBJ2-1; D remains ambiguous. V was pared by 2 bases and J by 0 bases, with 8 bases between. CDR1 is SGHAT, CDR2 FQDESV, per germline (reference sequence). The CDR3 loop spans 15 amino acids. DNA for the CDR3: TGTGCCAGCAGCTTATCGGCAGGCTCCTACAATGAGCAGTTCTTC. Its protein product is CASSLSAGSYNEQFF.

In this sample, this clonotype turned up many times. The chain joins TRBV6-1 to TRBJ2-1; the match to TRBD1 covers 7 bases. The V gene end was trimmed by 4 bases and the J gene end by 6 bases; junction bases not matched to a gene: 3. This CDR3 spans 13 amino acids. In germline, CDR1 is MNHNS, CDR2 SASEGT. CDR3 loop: CASSGWDSNEQFF. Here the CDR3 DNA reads TGTGCCAGCAGTGGATGGGACAGCAATGAGCAGTTCTTC.

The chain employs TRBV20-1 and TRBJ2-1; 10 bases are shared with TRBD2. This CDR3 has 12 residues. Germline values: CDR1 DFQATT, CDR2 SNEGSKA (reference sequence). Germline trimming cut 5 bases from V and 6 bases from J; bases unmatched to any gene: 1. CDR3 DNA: TGCAGTGCTGAGCGGGGGGGCAATGAGCAGTTCTTC. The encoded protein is CSAERGGNEQFF.

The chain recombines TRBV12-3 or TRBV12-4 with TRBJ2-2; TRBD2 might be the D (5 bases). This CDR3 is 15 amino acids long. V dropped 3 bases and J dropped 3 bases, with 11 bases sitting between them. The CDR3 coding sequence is TGTGCCAGCAGTTTTCGCGGACTGGACACCGGGGAGCTGTTTTTT. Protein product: CASSFRGLDTGELFF.

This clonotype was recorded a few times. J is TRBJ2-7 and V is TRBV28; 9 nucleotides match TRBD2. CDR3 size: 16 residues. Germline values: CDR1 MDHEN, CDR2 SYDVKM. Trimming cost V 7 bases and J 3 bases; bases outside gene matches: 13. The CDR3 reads CASTPSQRGAFYEQYV. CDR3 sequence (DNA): TGTGCCAGCACGCCCTCTCAGCGGGGGGCGTTCTACGAGCAGTACGTC.

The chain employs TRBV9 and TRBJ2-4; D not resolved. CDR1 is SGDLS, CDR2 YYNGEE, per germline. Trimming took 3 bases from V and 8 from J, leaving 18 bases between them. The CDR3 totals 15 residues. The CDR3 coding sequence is TGTGCCAGCAGCGAGACCCCCGCGGTGTTAGACATTCAGTACTTC. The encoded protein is CASSETPAVLDIQYF.

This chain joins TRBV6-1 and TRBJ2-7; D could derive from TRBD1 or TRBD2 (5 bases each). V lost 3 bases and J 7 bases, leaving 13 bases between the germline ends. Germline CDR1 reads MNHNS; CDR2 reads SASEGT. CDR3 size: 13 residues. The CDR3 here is CASSERGDLEQYF. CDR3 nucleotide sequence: TGTGCCAGCAGTGAGAGGGGTGATCTAGAGCAGTACTTC.

Written as DNA, the CDR3 is TGTGCCAGCAGCGGTAGTGGGGGCAAAGAGACCCAGTACTTC. It yields the protein CASSGSGGKETQYF. This chain uses TRBV7-2 with TRBJ2-5; the D gene is possibly TRBD1 (6 bases). The ends were cut back, 5 bases at V and 3 bases at J, with 13 bases in the middle. CDR3 size: 14 residues. Germline V CDR1 and CDR2: SGHTA, FQGNSA.

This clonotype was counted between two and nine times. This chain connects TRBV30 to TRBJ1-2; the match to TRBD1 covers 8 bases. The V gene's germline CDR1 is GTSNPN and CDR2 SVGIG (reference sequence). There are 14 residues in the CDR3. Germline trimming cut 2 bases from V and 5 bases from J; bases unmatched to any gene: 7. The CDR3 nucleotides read TGTGCCTGGAGTTCCCTCAGGGGGCAGTATGGCTACACCTTC. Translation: CAWSSLRGQYGYTF.

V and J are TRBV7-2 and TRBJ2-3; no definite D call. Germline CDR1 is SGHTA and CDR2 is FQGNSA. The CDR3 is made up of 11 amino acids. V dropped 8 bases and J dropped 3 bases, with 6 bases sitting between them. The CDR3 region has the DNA TGTGCCAGCGGAATAACAGATACGCAGTATTTT. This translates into CASGITDTQYF.

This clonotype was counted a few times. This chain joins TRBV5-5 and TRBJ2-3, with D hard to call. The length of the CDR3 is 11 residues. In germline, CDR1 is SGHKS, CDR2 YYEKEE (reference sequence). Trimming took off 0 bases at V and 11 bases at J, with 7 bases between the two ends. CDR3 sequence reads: CASSLESGQYF. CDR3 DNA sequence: TGTGCCAGCAGCTTGGAATCAGGGCAGTATTTT.

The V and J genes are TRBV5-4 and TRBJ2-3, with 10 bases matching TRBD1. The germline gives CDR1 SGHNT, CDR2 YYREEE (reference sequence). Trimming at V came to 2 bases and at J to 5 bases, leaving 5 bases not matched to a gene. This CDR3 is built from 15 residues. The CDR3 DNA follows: TGTGCCAGCAGCTTCGACAGGGGGCGGGGAGATACGCAGTATTTT. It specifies CASSFDRGRGDTQYF.